The following is a T cell receptor (beta chain) sequence with its context. Antigen specificity is unknown. Amplified TCR beta CDR3 regions were obtained using RNA transcripts as template. RT-PCR with HTBI primers came first, then second-round multiplex PCR. TCRdb redid the calling of the multiplex PCR reads with MiXCR, one entry per CDR3 protein. The sample consists of 300,000 to 350,000 distinct CDR3 sequences, roughly 17% of them appearing once. The junction had 6 bases not matched to a gene; V was cut back by 4 bases and J by 7 bases. The CDR3 loop spans 13 amino acids. From germline, CDR1 is LNHNV and CDR2 YYDKDF (reference sequence). The sample belongs to a study of Graves' ophthalmopathy and Graves' hyperthyroidism. Study conclusions and caveats: Researchers report that a 13-signature model separated ophthalmopathy from stable hyperthyroidism, posting around 86% sensitivity and roughly 81% specificity.

The sequencing sample was made of peripheral blood. The chain combines TRBV15 with TRBJ2-5, with 7 bases matching TRBD1. The sequence came from an adult man with Graves' ophthalmopathy. This CDR3 is CATSTDRVGTQYF. CDR3 bases: TGTGCCACCAGCACCGACAGGGTGGGGACCCAGTACTTC.